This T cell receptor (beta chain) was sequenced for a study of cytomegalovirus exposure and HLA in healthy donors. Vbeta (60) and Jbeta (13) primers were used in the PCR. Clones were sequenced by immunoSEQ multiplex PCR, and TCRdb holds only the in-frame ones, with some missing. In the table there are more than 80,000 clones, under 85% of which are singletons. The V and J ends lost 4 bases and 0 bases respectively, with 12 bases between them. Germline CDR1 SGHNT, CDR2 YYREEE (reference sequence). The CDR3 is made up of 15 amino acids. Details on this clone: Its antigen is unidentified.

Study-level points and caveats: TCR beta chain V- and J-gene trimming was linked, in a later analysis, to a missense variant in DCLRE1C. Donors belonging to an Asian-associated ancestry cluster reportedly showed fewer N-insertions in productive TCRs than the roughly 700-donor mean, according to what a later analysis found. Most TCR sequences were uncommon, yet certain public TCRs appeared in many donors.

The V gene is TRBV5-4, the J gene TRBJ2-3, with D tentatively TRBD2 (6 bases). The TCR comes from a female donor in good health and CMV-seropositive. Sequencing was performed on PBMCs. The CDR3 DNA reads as TGTGCCAGCAGCCTAACTGGGAGGAGCACAGATACGCAGTATTTT. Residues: CASSLTGRSTDTQYF. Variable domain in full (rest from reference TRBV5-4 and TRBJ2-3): ETGVTQSPTHLIKTRGQQVTLRCSSQSGHNTVSWYQQALGQGPQFIFQYYREEENGRGNFPPRFSGLQFPNYSSELNVNALELDDSALYLCASSLTGRSTDTQYFGPGTRLTVL.